Following are 25 T cell receptor beta chains from one sample sequenced in a study of response to subunit inactivated influenza vaccine. Each CDR3 protein is one row after TCRdb ran MiXCR on the RT-PCR reads. Among about 310,000 distinct CDR3 sequences, about a fifth were seen once, and the ten largest hold about 9.4%. This specimen was PBMCs from blood, taken approximately 22 months after vaccination. These receptors all stem from a man aged 50 to 69 who received an inactivated influenza vaccine.

V gene TRBV20-1 combines with J gene TRBJ2-7; 11 nucleotides line up with TRBD2. The CDR3 extends over 16 amino acids. After removal of 5 bases from V and 3 bases from J, the junction contained 12 bases not matched to a gene. The V gene's germline CDR1 is DFQATT and CDR2 SNEGSKA (reference sequence). The CDR3: CSAPIVAGGVDYEQYF. CDR3 nucleotides: TGCAGTGCTCCCATTGTAGCGGGAGGGGTCGACTACGAGCAGTACTTC.

This clonotype was counted at least ten times. For the CDR3, the DNA is TGTGCCAGCAGTTTAAGTTCCGGGCAGGGCTATGGCTACACCTTC. Translated: CASSLSSGQGYGYTF. The V call is TRBV12-3 or TRBV12-4, the J call TRBJ1-2, with a tentative D call TRBD1 (5 bases). Trimming took off 2 bases at V and 4 bases at J, with 14 bases between the two ends. This CDR3 region has 15 residues.

The chain has TRBV10-3 and TRBJ2-7; 8 nucleotides agree with TRBD1. CDR1 and CDR2 from the germline V gene are ENHRY and SYGVKD. Unmatched junction bases numbered 10, after V lost 3 bases and J lost 6 bases. CDR3 length: 15 amino acids. The CDR3 here is CAISETRTGMSEQYF. The CDR3, as DNA: TGTGCCATCAGTGAAACAAGGACAGGGATGTCCGAGCAGTACTTC.

The genes are TRBV4-1 and TRBJ2-2; D remains ambiguous. This CDR3 has 13 residues. Germline V gene lookup returns CDR1 MGHRA and CDR2 YSYEKL. V dropped 3 bases and J dropped 5 bases, with 7 bases sitting between them. In DNA form, the CDR3 reads TGCGCCAGCAGCCAGGCCCGTACCGGGGAGCTGTTTTTT. This encodes CASSQARTGELFF.

The DNA of the CDR3 is TGTGCCAGCACCACGGGGCCCGGTCTGGTAACTGAAGCTTTCTTT. Translation gives CASTTGPGLVTEAFF. J is TRBJ1-1 and V is TRBV7-2, with D maybe TRBD1 (5 bases). Trimming removed 7 bases at V and 5 bases at J, with 20 bases between. The germline CDR1 and CDR2 sequences are SGHTA and FQGNSA. The CDR3 has 15 residues.

In its sample, this clonotype was seen a few times. V usage is TRBV7-8 and J usage is TRBJ2-7; the D is unclear. Looked up from germline, CDR1 is SGHVS and CDR2 is FQNEAQ. The CDR3 has 14 residues. Trimming cost V 5 bases and J 0 bases, with 11 bases left between them. Here the CDR3 reads CASSHRVISYEQYF. CDR3 DNA sequence: TGTGCCAGCAGCCATCGGGTCATCTCCTACGAGCAGTACTTC.

This clonotype was seen only a few times. The gene calls are TRBV2 and TRBJ2-7; D gene ambiguous. V lost 2 bases to trimming and J lost 2 bases, with 16 bases between them. The CDR3 sequence is 16 residues long. Germline lookup yields CDR1 SNHLY and CDR2 FYNNEI. In nucleotides, the CDR3 is TGTGCCAGCAGTGAACAACTTTCCATTCGGACCTACGAGCAGTACTTC. Encoded protein: CASSEQLSIRTYEQYF.

The CDR3 region is CASNQDTGHTQYF. The CDR3, as DNA: TGTGCCAGCAATCAGGATACAGGTCATACGCAGTATTTT. The rearrangement joins TRBV6-2 or TRBV6-3 to TRBJ2-3; a possible D gene is TRBD1 (5 bases). Germline assignment: CDR1 MNHEY and CDR2 SVGEGT. CDR3 size: 13 residues. Deletions cut 7 bases from V and 7 bases from J, with 15 bases between.

This clonotype was detected a few times. This chain connects TRBV12-3 or TRBV12-4 to TRBJ2-2; 11 nucleotides line up with TRBD2. Trimming removed 6 bases from V and 5 bases from J; junction bases left unmatched: 5. This CDR3 contains 15 residues. CDR3 residues: CASRLTSGGTGELFF. CDR3 coding DNA: TGTGCCAGCAGACTTACTAGCGGGGGAACCGGGGAGCTGTTTTTT.

This clonotype was seen many times. V is TRBV20-1 and J is TRBJ1-2; D uncertain. Trimming cost V 1 base and J 6 bases, with 15 bases left between them. Germline lookup yields CDR1 DFQATT and CDR2 SNEGSKA (reference sequence). The CDR3 has 14 amino acids. CDR3 sequence (DNA): TGCAGTGCTAGAGCCCCTTCGTGGGCGGATGGCTACACCTTC. Protein: CSARAPSWADGYTF.

In its sample, this clonotype was seen a few times. CDR3 nucleotide sequence: TGTGCCAGCAGTTCTCTCACAGGGGTGGCTAACTATGGCTACACCTTC. This gives the protein CASSSLTGVANYGYTF. The chain combines TRBV12-3 or TRBV12-4 with TRBJ1-2; 7 nucleotides match TRBD1. With V trimmed by 4 bases and J by 0 bases, 8 bases remained unmatched. The CDR3 runs 16 residues.

This clonotype has more than one count but fewer than ten. The rearrangement uses TRBV3-1 and TRBJ2-1; TRBD2 agrees at 10 bases. J gave up 8 bases and V 4 bases, and 8 bases lay outside the gene matches. CDR3 length equals 15 residues. Germline V gene sequence: CDR1 LGHDT, CDR2 YNNKEL (reference sequence). The CDR3 region is CASSPRTLAGDEQFF. The CDR3 DNA reads as TGTGCCAGCAGCCCCAGGACCCTAGCGGGAGATGAGCAGTTCTTC.

Many counts were recorded for this clonotype. This sequence joins TRBV4-3 and TRBJ1-3; D is unclear. V was trimmed by 0 bases and J by 1 base, leaving 7 bases between them. From germline, CDR1 is LGHNA and CDR2 YSLEER. The CDR3 is 15 amino acids. The CDR3 loop is CASSQDWSSGNTIYF. The CDR3 region has the DNA TGCGCCAGCAGCCAAGACTGGAGTTCTGGAAACACCATATATTTT.

In this sample, this clonotype turned up a few times. The chain links TRBV12-3 or TRBV12-4 to TRBJ1-1; a weak D match, TRBD1 (6 bases). This CDR3 is 13 amino acids long. Trimming took 4 bases from V and 11 from J, leaving 17 bases between them. In nucleotides, the CDR3 is TGTGCCAGCAGTTCCGGGACATCCGGAGAGGCTTTCTTT. Translated: CASSSGTSGEAFF.

The chain recombines TRBV28 with TRBJ1-6, with no clear D. V lost 6 bases to trimming and J lost 7 bases, with 4 bases between them. Germline loops: CDR1 MDHEN, CDR2 SYDVKM. The CDR3 has 11 residues. Here the CDR3 reads CASRTNSPLHF. The CDR3 DNA sequence: TGTGCCAGCAGAACAAATTCACCCCTCCACTTT. Drawing the rest from reference TRBV28 and TRBJ1-6, the complete variable domain is DVKVTQSSRYLVKRTGEKVFLECVQDMDHENMFWYRQDPGLGLRLIYFSYDVKMKEKGDIPEGYSVSREKKERFSLILESASTNQTSMYLCASRTNSPLHFGNGTRLTVT.

This clonotype was observed a handful of times. The chain carries TRBV9 and TRBJ2-3; D is undetermined. The CDR3 has 12 residues. The V and J ends lost 0 bases and 7 bases respectively, with 6 bases between them. Germline loops: CDR1 SGDLS, CDR2 YYNGEE. CDR3 DNA sequence: TGTGCCAGCAGCGTAGGGCGGAATACGCAGTATTTT. This gives the protein CASSVGRNTQYF. Together with reference TRBV9 and TRBJ2-3, the CDR3 gives the full variable domain: DSGVTQTPKHLITATGQRVTLRCSPRSGDLSVYWYQQSLDQGLQFLIQYYNGEERAKGNILERFSAQQFPDLHSELNLSSLELGDSALYFCASSVGRNTQYFGPGTRLTVL.

This clonotype has a handful of counts. The chain carries TRBV5-6 and TRBJ2-5, with D perhaps matching TRBD2 (6 bases). The CDR3 has 17 amino acids. The V gene's germline CDR1 is SGHDT and CDR2 YYEEEE. With 1 base removed from V and 1 base from J, the gap between germline ends came to 17 bases. CDR3 coding DNA: TGTGCCAGCAGCTTGTGGTTGAGCGGGTTCCTCCAAGAGACCCAGTACTTC. Translation gives CASSLWLSGFLQETQYF.

The genes are TRBV4-3 and TRBJ2-4; 8 bases fit TRBD1. V was clipped by 4 bases and J by 4 bases; unmatched bases: 12. The germline V gene encodes CDR1 LGHNA and CDR2 YSLEER. This CDR3 region has 17 residues. The CDR3 protein is CASSRHGQGGAKNIQYF. In DNA, the CDR3 is TGCGCCAGCAGCCGGCATGGACAGGGAGGTGCGAAAAACATTCAGTACTTC.

The rearrangement links TRBV5-6 to TRBJ2-5; D might be TRBD1 (6 bases). This CDR3 contains 16 residues. Deletions cut 3 bases from V and 1 base from J, with 16 bases between. Germline V gene lookup returns CDR1 SGHDT and CDR2 YYEEEE. In DNA form, the CDR3 reads TGTGCCAGCAGCTGGGGGCGGACAGTTTCCCAAGAGACCCAGTACTTC. Translation: CASSWGRTVSQETQYF.

There are a few counts of this clonotype. This chain uses TRBV6-5 with TRBJ1-5; D may be TRBD1 (5 bases). CDR1 is MNHEY and CDR2 is SVGAGI in the germline V gene. Trimming took 5 bases from V and 4 from J, leaving 18 bases between them. The CDR3 covers 16 residues. For the CDR3, the DNA is TGTGCCAGCAGTATAACTCAGGTCGGGGGGAATCAGCCCCAGCATTTT. It codes for CASSITQVGGNQPQHF.

The chain uses TRBV9 and TRBJ2-1, with D perhaps matching TRBD2 (6 bases). The V end lost 0 bases, the J end lost 1 base, and 11 bases lay between the germline ends. This CDR3 spans 16 amino acids. Germline lookup yields CDR1 SGDLS and CDR2 YYNGEE. CDR3 loop: CASSVGEAGSYNEQFF. The CDR3 DNA reads as TGTGCCAGCAGCGTAGGAGAAGCGGGTTCCTACAATGAGCAGTTCTTC.

The gene calls are TRBV19 and TRBJ1-3, with 11 bases identical to TRBD1. The length of the CDR3 is 17 residues. The V gene's germline CDR1 is LNHDA and CDR2 SQIVND (reference sequence). The trim removed 7 bases at V and 3 bases at J, leaving 11 bases unmatched. The chain's CDR3 is CASMVRTGGAYGNTIYF. The CDR3 nucleotides read TGTGCCAGTATGGTGAGGACAGGGGGCGCGTATGGAAACACCATATATTTT.

The chain is built from TRBV18 and TRBJ2-1, with 7 bases fitting TRBD1. V dropped 5 bases and J dropped 2; count of bases not matched to a gene: 9. Germline-derived CDR1 and CDR2 are KGHSH and LQKENI. The length of the CDR3 is 16 residues. CDR3 protein: CASSYLGGTTYNEQFF. The CDR3 nucleotides read TGTGCCAGCTCATATTTAGGGGGCACGACCTACAATGAGCAGTTCTTC.

Remarks on this clonotype: This could be a read error, since a much larger clone is one nucleotide away. CDR3 nucleotides: TGTGCCAGCAGCTTAGCGGTGGATAATGAAAAACTGTTTTTT. Protein: CASSLAVDNEKLFF. The gene calls are TRBV11-1 and TRBJ1-4; D gene uncertain. Germline V gene data show CDR1 as SGHAT and CDR2 as FQDESV (reference sequence). The CDR3 has 14 amino acids. V lost 0 bases to trimming and J lost 4 bases, with 6 bases between them.

The V and J genes are TRBV19 and TRBJ1-4; D ambiguous. The V end lost 6 bases, the J end lost 0 bases, and 14 bases lay between the germline ends. Germline values: CDR1 LNHDA, CDR2 SQIVND (reference sequence). This CDR3 has 16 amino acids. The CDR3 DNA reads as TGTGCCAGTAGGGCAGATTCAGTTGCAACTAATGAAAAACTGTTTTTT. This encodes CASRADSVATNEKLFF.